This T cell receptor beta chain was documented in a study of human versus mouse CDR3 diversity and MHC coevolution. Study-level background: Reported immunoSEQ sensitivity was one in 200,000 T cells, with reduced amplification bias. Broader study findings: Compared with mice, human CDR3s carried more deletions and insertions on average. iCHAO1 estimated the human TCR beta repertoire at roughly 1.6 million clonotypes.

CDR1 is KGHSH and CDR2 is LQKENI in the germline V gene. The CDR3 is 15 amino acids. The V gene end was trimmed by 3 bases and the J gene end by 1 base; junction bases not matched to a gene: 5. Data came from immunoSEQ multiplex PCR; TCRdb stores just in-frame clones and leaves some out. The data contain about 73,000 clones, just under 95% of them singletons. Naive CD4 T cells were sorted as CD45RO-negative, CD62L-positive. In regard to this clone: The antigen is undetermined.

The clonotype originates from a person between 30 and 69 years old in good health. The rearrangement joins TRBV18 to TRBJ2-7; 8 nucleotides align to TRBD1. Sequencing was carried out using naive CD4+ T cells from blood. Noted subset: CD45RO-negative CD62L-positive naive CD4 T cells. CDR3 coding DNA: TGTGCCAGCTCACCGGGGGGACAGGAGTCCTACGAGCAGTACTTC. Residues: CASSPGGQESYEQYF.